A single sample gave rise to the 2 T cell receptor beta chains below, sequenced in a study of blood T cell repertoires in COVID-19. Method: immunoSEQ multiplex PCR; TCRdb's copy keeps in-frame clones and lacks some. This sample carries 270,000 or so clones, around 92% of them seen once, and the ten largest clones take around 10%. The sequenced sample was peripheral blood. The receptors stem from a woman aged 25 to 45 with COVID-19, enrolled during active disease.

The V gene is TRBV27, the J gene TRBJ2-7, with 10 positions matching TRBD2. With V trimmed by 4 bases and J by 7 bases, 7 bases remained unmatched. The CDR3 runs 14 residues. The germline gives CDR1 MNHEY, CDR2 SMNVEV (reference sequence). The CDR3 nucleotides are TGTGCCAGCAGTTCCAAGGGACTAGCGCTTGAGCAGTACTTC. Amino acid sequence: CASSSKGLALEQYF.

This clone has only one observation. The chain carries TRBV6-6 and TRBJ1-5, with 11 bases fitting TRBD1. Germline values: CDR1 MNHNY, CDR2 SVGAGI (reference sequence). This CDR3 contains 16 residues. V dropped 6 bases and J dropped 7; count of bases not matched to a gene: 11. The DNA for the CDR3 is TGTGCCAGCAGCCATTGGGACAGGGGGGGGGAGCAGCCCCAGCATTTT. Translation gives CASSHWDRGGEQPQHF.